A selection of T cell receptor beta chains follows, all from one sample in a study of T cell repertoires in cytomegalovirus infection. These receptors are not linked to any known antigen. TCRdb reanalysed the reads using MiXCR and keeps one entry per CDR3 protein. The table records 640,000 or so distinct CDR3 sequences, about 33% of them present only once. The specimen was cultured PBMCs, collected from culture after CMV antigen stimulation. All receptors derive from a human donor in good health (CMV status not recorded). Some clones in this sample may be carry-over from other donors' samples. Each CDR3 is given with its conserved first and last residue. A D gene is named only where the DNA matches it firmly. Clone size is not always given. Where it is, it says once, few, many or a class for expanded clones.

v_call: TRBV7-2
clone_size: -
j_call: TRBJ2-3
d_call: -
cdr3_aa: CASTLLGTDTQYF
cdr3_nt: TGTGCCAGCACCTTGCTTGGGACAGATACGCAGTATTTT

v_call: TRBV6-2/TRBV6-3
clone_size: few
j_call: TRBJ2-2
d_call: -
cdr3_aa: CASSYMALGTGELFF
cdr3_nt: TGTGCCAGCAGTTACATGGCACTAGGAACCGGGGAGCTGTTTTTT

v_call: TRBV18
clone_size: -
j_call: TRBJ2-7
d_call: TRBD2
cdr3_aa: CASSDLAGEGYGNF
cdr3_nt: TGTGCCAGCTCGGATCTAGCGGGAGAAGGATACGGAAACTTC

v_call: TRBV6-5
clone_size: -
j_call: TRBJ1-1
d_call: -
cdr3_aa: CATKRDTGNTEAFF
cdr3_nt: TGTGCCACCAAAAGAGATACAGGGAACACTGAAGCTTTCTTT

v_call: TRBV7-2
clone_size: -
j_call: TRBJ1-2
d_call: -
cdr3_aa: CASSLAQIHEGNYGYTF
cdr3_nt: TGTGCCAGCAGCTTAGCCCAGATACATGAGGGTAACTATGGCTACACCTTC

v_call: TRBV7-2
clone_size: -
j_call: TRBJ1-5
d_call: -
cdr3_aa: CASAFSGSSQPQHF
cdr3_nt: TGTGCCAGCGCTTTTTCAGGGAGCAGCCAGCCCCAGCATTTT

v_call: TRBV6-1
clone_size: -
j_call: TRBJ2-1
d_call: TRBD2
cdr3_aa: CASSEAPGGAYNEQFF
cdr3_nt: TGTGCCAGCAGTGAAGCGCCGGGGGGAGCGTACAATGAGCAGTTCTTC

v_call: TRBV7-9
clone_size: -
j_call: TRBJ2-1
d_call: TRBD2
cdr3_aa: CASSSVAGADEQFF
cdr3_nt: TGTGCCAGCAGCTCCGTAGCGGGAGCAGATGAGCAGTTCTTC

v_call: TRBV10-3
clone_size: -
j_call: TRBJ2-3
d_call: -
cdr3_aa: CAISDLGTQYF
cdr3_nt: TGTGCCATCAGTGACCTCGGTACGCAGTATTTT

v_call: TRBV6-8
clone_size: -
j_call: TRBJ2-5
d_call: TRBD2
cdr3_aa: CASSRGTRAQETQYF
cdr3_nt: TGTGCCAGCAGTCGTGGGACTAGAGCCCAAGAGACCCAGTACTTC

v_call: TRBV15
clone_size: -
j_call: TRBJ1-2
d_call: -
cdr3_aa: CATSRDRTFYGYTF
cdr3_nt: TGTGCCACCAGCAGAGATCGGACATTCTATGGCTACACCTTC

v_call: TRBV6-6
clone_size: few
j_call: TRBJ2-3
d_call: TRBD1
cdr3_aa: CASSKLPGQGRKSTDTQYF
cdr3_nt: TGTGCCAGCTCAAAGTTACCCGGACAGGGCAGGAAGAGCACAGATACGCAGTATTTT

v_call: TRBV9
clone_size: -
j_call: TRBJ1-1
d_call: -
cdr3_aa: CASSVRRMGSHTEAFF
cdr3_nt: TGTGCCAGCAGCGTTAGACGAATGGGCAGTCACACTGAAGCTTTCTTT

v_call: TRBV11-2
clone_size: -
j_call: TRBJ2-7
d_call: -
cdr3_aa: CASSTLAGGAYEQYF
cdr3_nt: TGTGCCAGCAGCACCCTAGCCGGCGGGGCCTACGAGCAGTACTTC

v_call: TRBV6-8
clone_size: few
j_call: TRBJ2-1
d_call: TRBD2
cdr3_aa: CASSSGQGSTSGRGNEQFF
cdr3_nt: TGTGCCAGCAGTTCAGGACAGGGAAGCACTAGCGGGAGAGGGAATGAGCAGTTCTTC

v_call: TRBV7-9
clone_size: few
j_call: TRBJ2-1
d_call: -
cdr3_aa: CASSLVGQAISYNEQFF
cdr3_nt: TGTGCCAGCAGCTTAGTAGGCCAGGCGATCTCCTACAATGAGCAGTTCTTC

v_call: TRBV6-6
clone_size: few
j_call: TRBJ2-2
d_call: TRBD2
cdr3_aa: CASSHGTSGGFGELFF
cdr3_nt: TGTGCCAGCAGTCATGGGACTAGCGGGGGTTTCGGGGAGCTGTTTTTT

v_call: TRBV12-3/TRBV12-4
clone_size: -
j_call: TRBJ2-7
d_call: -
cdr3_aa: CASTWGRGPREQYF
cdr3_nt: TGTGCCAGCACTTGGGGGAGGGGGCCTCGAGAGCAGTACTTC

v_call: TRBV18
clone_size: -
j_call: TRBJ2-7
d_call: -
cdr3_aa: CVSSPGTDLYEQYF
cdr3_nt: TGTGTCAGCTCACCAGGGACGGATCTCTACGAGCAGTACTTC

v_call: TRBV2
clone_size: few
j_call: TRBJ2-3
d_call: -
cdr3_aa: CASSSRDTDSTDTQYF
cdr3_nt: TGTGCCAGCAGTTCCCGGGACACCGATAGCACAGATACGCAGTATTTT

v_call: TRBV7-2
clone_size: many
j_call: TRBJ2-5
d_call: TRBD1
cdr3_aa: CASSLGDRGLTETQYF
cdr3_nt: TGTGCCAGCAGCTTAGGGGACAGGGGGCTAACAGAGACCCAGTACTTC

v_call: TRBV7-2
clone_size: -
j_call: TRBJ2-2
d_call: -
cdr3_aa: CASSFATGNTGELFF
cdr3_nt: TGTGCCAGCAGCTTTGCGACAGGGAACACCGGGGAGCTGTTTTTT

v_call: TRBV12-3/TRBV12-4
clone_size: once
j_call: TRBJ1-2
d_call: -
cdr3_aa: CASSFRVANYGYTF
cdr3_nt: TGTGCCAGCAGTTTTCGGGTAGCCAACTATGGCTACACCTTC

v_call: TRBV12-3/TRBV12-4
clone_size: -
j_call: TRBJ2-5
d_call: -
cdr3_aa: CASSLVGQLETQYF
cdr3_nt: TGTGCCAGCAGTTTAGTCGGACAGTTGGAGACCCAGTACTTC

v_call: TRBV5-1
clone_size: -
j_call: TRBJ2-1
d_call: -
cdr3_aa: CASSLKVYGGSDEQFF
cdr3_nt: TGCGCCAGCAGCTTGAAGGTCTATGGGGGGTCCGATGAGCAGTTCTTC

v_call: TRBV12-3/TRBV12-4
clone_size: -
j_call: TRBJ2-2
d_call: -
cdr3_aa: CASSFARNTGELFF
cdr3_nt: TGTGCCAGCAGTTTTGCCAGGAATACCGGGGAGCTGTTTTTT